Listed here are 20 T cell receptor beta chains from one sample, sequenced in a study of blood T cell repertoires in COVID-19. The assay was immunoSEQ multiplex PCR, and TCRdb's table has in-frame clones only and misses some. The sample comprises 250,000 to 400,000 clones, about 90% of which are singletons, and approximately 2.9% rests with the top ten. The sample comprised peripheral blood. These receptors all stem from a woman in her twenties or thirties with COVID-19, enrolled during active disease.

This clone was detected once. The chain joins TRBV7-9 to TRBJ1-4, with 9 bases matching TRBD1. Germline V CDR1 and CDR2: SEHNR, FQNEAQ (reference sequence). The CDR3 totals 14 residues. J gave up 7 bases and V 1 base, and 1 base lay outside the gene matches. The CDR3 is CASSLGDRAEKLFF. In nucleotides, the CDR3 is TGTGCCAGCAGCTTAGGGGACAGGGCTGAAAAACTGTTTTTT.

In this sample, this clone turned up a few times. V is TRBV18 and J is TRBJ2-3; perhaps TRBD1 as D (6 bases). CDR3 length equals 15 residues. Trimming cost V 2 bases and J 1 base, with 10 bases left between them. CDR1 is KGHSH and CDR2 is LQKENI in the germline V gene. The CDR3 spells CASSPNRAGTDTQYF. The CDR3 DNA reads as TGTGCCAGCTCACCAAACAGGGCGGGCACAGATACGCAGTATTTT.

The chain employs TRBV5-1 and TRBJ1-5, with 9 nucleotides matching TRBD1. This CDR3 is 15 amino acids long. The germline gives CDR1 SGHRS, CDR2 YFSETQ. Losses at the gene ends were 2 bases for V and 4 bases for J; bases not matched to a gene: 4. CDR3 residues: CASSLGQGRNQPQHF. The DNA of the CDR3 is TGCGCCAGCAGCTTAGGACAGGGGCGAAATCAGCCCCAGCATTTT.

This chain uses TRBV28 with TRBJ2-7, with D tentatively TRBD1 (5 bases). The germline V gene encodes CDR1 MDHEN and CDR2 SYDVKM. The CDR3 sequence is 11 residues long. The CDR3 protein is CAWGRAYEQYF. DNA for the CDR3: TGTGCTTGGGGCAGGGCCTACGAGCAGTACTTC.

The chain uses TRBV3-1 (or the pseudogene TRBV3-2) and TRBJ1-1, with D possibly being TRBD1 (5 bases). In germline, CDR1 is LGHDT, CDR2 YNNKEL (reference sequence). Trimming removed 4 bases from V and 2 bases from J, with 8 bases in between. CDR3 length: 13 amino acids. The CDR3 spells CASSRGRNTEAFF. The CDR3 DNA sequence: TGTGCCAGCAGCCGGGGCAGAAACACTGAAGCTTTCTTT.

CDR3 region: CASRGPGLAGGEQFF. CDR3 sequence (DNA): TGCGCCAGCAGGGGCCCGGGACTAGCGGGAGGTGAGCAGTTCTTC. The chain combines TRBV5-1 with TRBJ2-1; TRBD2 matches at 15 bases. This CDR3 is built from 15 residues. Looked up from germline, CDR1 is SGHRS and CDR2 is YFSETQ. V was pared by 5 bases and J by 9 bases, with 6 bases of the junction left unmatched.

This rearrangement joins TRBV10-3 to TRBJ1-6; D is perhaps TRBD1 (5 bases). The CDR3 contains 16 residues. Trimming stripped 4 bases from V and 0 bases from J, with 10 bases between. In germline, CDR1 is ENHRY, CDR2 SYGVKD. The CDR3 nucleotides read TGTGCCATCAGTGGCGGGGGAAGCTCCTATAATTCACCCCTCCACTTT. Its protein is CAISGGGSSYNSPLHF.

The V gene is TRBV18, the J gene TRBJ1-1; 8 positions match TRBD1. Per the germline V gene, CDR1 is KGHSH and CDR2 is LQKENI. This CDR3 contains 11 residues. V shed 3 bases, J shed 11 bases, and the junction held 2 bases outside the gene matches. CDR3 amino acids: CASSPGQEAFF. CDR3 bases: TGTGCCAGCTCACCGGGACAGGAGGCTTTCTTT.

This chain uses TRBV12-1 with TRBJ2-7; the listed D gene, TRBD2, was not tested against the DNA. TRBV12-1 is designated a pseudogene. The CDR3 runs to 16 residues. The CDR3 bases are TGTGCCAGCAGCTTTCGCACGGGACTAGTTCTCTACGAGCAGTACTTC. Protein product: CASSFRTGLVLYEQYF.

This clone was picked up one time. The chain carries TRBV3-1 (or the pseudogene TRBV3-2) and TRBJ2-2, with TRBD1 as a possible D gene (5 bases). The V end was cut by 6 bases, the J end by 3 bases, with 11 bases between. From germline, CDR1 is LGHDT and CDR2 YNNKEL (reference sequence). The CDR3 covers 14 residues. This CDR3 is CASRGASYTGELFF. In DNA form, the CDR3 reads TGTGCCAGCAGAGGGGCCTCGTACACCGGGGAGCTGTTTTTT.

The J gene is TRBJ2-7, the V gene TRBV6-1; perhaps TRBD2 as D (6 bases). The CDR3 covers 15 residues. V was trimmed by 1 base and J by 0 bases, leaving 10 bases between them. CDR1 is MNHNS, CDR2 SASEGT, per germline. CDR3 in amino acids: CASSEVTGASYEQYF. The CDR3 nucleotides read TGTGCCAGCAGTGAAGTGACGGGAGCCTCCTACGAGCAGTACTTC.

For the CDR3, the DNA is TGTGCCACCAGCAGAGAATCGGGAACAGTAACTAATGAAAAACTGTTTTTT. This sequence encodes CATSRESGTVTNEKLFF. The chain has TRBV15 and TRBJ1-4; unclear D gene. The germline V and J ends were trimmed by 0 bases and 1 base, with 12 bases remaining between them. The CDR3 length is 17 residues. Germline CDR1 LNHNV, CDR2 YYDKDF (reference sequence).

The chain employs TRBV19 and TRBJ1-2; 8 bases agree with TRBD1. V lost 2 bases, J lost 4 bases, and 6 bases stayed unmatched. There are 15 residues in the CDR3. Per the germline V gene, CDR1 is LNHDA and CDR2 is SQIVND (reference sequence). The DNA for the CDR3 is TGTGCCAGTAGTATAACCCAGGGGGCGACCTATGGCTACACCTTC. It translates to CASSITQGATYGYTF.

The CDR3 region has the DNA TGTGCCAGTAGTATCTGGACAGACATGAACACTGAAGCTTTCTTT. This codes for CASSIWTDMNTEAFF. The chain has TRBV19 and TRBJ1-1; possibly TRBD1 for D (6 bases). CDR1 and CDR2 (germline): LNHDA, SQIVND (reference sequence). V lost 3 bases to trimming and J lost 0 bases, with 11 bases between them. The length of the CDR3 is 15 residues. The whole variable domain, filled in from reference TRBV19 and TRBJ1-1, reads DGGITQSPKYLFRKEGQNVTLSCEQNLNHDAMYWYRQDPGQGLRLIYYSQIVNDFQKGDIAEGYSVSREKKESFPLTVTSAQKNPTAFYLCASSIWTDMNTEAFFGQGTRLTVV.

The J gene is TRBJ1-4, the V gene TRBV5-6, with 7 bases aligning to TRBD1. Germline lookup yields CDR1 SGHDT and CDR2 YYEEEE. There are 15 residues in the CDR3. J lost 3 bases, V lost 0 bases, and 2 bases had no gene match. The chain's CDR3 is CASSLATGSNEKLFF. The CDR3 bases are TGTGCCAGCAGCTTGGCGACAGGGTCTAATGAAAAACTGTTTTTT.

The V and J genes are TRBV30 and TRBJ1-1, with D uncertain. Trimming cost V 4 bases and J 0 bases, with 9 bases left between them. This CDR3 region has 13 residues. Per the germline V gene, CDR1 is GTSNPN and CDR2 is SVGIG (reference sequence). DNA of the CDR3: TGTGCCTGGATAAACTCCATGAACACTGAAGCTTTCTTT. It codes for CAWINSMNTEAFF.

This chain connects TRBV6-6 to TRBJ2-3; the match to TRBD1 covers 8 bases. The germline V gene has CDR1 MNHNY and CDR2 SVGAGI (reference sequence). This CDR3 region has 16 residues. The V gene end was trimmed by 1 base and the J gene end by 0 bases; junction bases not matched to a gene: 3. CDR3 sequence (DNA): TGTGCCAGCAGTTACTGGACAGGGACTAGCACAGATACGCAGTATTTT. Its protein is CASSYWTGTSTDTQYF.

The J gene is TRBJ2-5, the V gene TRBV7-2; TRBD2 is a possible D gene (7 bases). The CDR3 consists of 16 residues. Per the germline V gene, CDR1 is SGHTA and CDR2 is FQGNSA. Trimming removed 5 bases at V and 1 base at J, with 17 bases between. DNA of the CDR3: TGTGCCAGCAGCCCCCGGGGGGCGGGAGCCCAAGAGACCCAGTACTTC. Translation gives CASSPRGAGAQETQYF.

Comment on this clone: A junction boundary mismatches the germline segment, possibly from a read error. The chain couples TRBV6-2 or TRBV6-3 to TRBJ2-7; 7 bases map to TRBD1. The CDR3 extends over 14 amino acids. CDR1 and CDR2 (germline): MNHEY, SVGEGT. In DNA form, the CDR3 reads TGTGCCAGCAGTCGGGACAGTTTATCCTACGGGCAGTACTTC. This sequence encodes CASSRDSLSYGQYF.

As regards this clone: Other DNA sequences from this sample encode an identical CDR3 as well. The V call is TRBV5-1, the J call TRBJ1-2; 7 bases are shared with TRBD1. The CDR3 is 14 residues long. The V gene's germline CDR1 is SGHRS and CDR2 YFSETQ. The V segment lost 0 bases and the J segment 2 bases; nucleotides outside the gene matches: 1. The CDR3 bases are TGCGCCAGCAGCTTGGGACAGGGAAACTATGGCTACACCTTC. Encoded protein: CASSLGQGNYGYTF.